The sequence of this T cell receptor beta chain was determined in a study of blood T cell repertoires in COVID-19. The wider study: The origin of the acute and convalescent COVID-19 samples was the United States, Italy and Spain. T cells, B-cell-depleted T cells, or PBMCs supplied cDNA or gDNA.

Per the germline V gene, CDR1 is GTSNPN and CDR2 is SVGIG (reference sequence). V was shortened by 5 bases and J by 7 bases, with 18 bases between the two germline ends. CDR3 length: 14 residues. Original handling: How many nucleated cells were present was estimated from reference gene primer amplification. Using immunoSEQ multiplex PCR, the repertoire was profiled, and TCRdb retains in-frame clones only, with some absent. V and J calls and clone size follow that table, whereas D and trimming were derived from the DNA. The sample consists of about 240,000 clones, 87% of them appearing once. The sequencing input was peripheral blood. The chain has TRBV30 and TRBJ2-1, with D tentatively TRBD1 (6 bases). This TCR derives from a man in his 60s who had recovered from COVID-19. The CDR3 sequence: CAWGQGTLGNEQFF. DNA for the CDR3: TGTGCCTGGGGGCAGGGGACCCTCGGGAATGAGCAGTTCTTC.